The 2 T cell receptor beta chains below all came from one sample that was sequenced in a study of beta chain features in type 1 diabetes. Sequenced material consisted of expressed TCRB transcripts (all of the isolated RNA was reverse transcribed). Assay used: immunoSEQ multiplex PCR; TCRdb lists only in-frame clones, some missing. The sample holds around 300,000 clones; 13% to 15% are singletons and the top ten take under 8.5%. Sequencing used central memory CD4+ T cells from blood. The source is a young man in good health.

In its sample, this clone was seen a few times. V gene TRBV6-5 combines with J gene TRBJ1-5; the D is unclear. The CDR3 length is 14 residues. CDR1 and CDR2 from the germline V gene are MNHEY and SVGAGI. Trimming stripped 5 bases from V and 8 bases from J, with 16 bases between. CDR3 sequence: CASSRIGEREPQHF. CDR3 nucleotides: TGTGCCAGCAGTCGGATCGGCGAGAGGGAGCCCCAGCATTTT.

The CDR3 DNA reads TGTGCCAGCAGCAAGATCCAGGGGTCCAATAATTCACCCCTCCACTTT. This encodes CASSKIQGSNNSPLHF. The chain couples TRBV5-5 to TRBJ1-6; TRBD1 is a possible D gene (6 bases). Germline CDR1 reads SGHKS; CDR2 reads YYEKEE (reference sequence). Between the trimmed V and J ends, which lost 4 bases and 5 bases, there was a span of 16 bases. CDR3 length: 16 residues.